The entry below describes one TCR beta chain. It lacks a known antigen. No base quality values were provided; no much bigger clone lies one nucleotide off. Every donor was a healthy Caucasian. Using Miltenyi CD45RO+ enrichment and human naive T-cell isolation kits, memory (CD45RO+) and naive T cells were isolated from PBMC. As encoded in the germline V gene (reference sequence), CDR1 is LGHDT while CDR2 is YNNKEL. V is shortened by 2 bases, J by 4 bases, and the region joining them spans 12 bases. The CDR3 starts with the cysteine, ends with the phenylalanine, and has 15 residues. The CDR3 DNA has 45 bases and is translated from base 1. This entry comes from a study of identical twins (TCRdb year 2016). For the wider study: The study deep-sequenced TCR alpha and beta repertoires from monozygotic twins, unrelated adults of various ages and cord blood to test whether fetal clonotypes persist. To rule out contamination, replicate twin experiments were performed at different times with different library preparation protocols. General findings and caveats noted by the study authors: Invariant T cells such as MAIT and iNKT could partly confound zero-insertion analyses, though diverse VJ usage argued against this for most clonotypes. In monozygotic twins, recombination models systematically underestimated out-of-frame TCR alpha sharing, but the models matched the sharing seen between unrelated individuals. Compared with coincidental sharing between unrelated individuals, out-of-frame TCR alpha sequences shared between twins had an excess of sequences with low generation probability. Because the same donors could not be followed over many years, the conclusions relied on cross-sectional statistical analysis. Abundant cord blood beta clonotypes had fewer insertions, young adult naive repertoires showed a similar but weaker trend, and memory repertoires showed no such trend. In beta out-of-frame sequences, excess twin sharing was weaker, because having fewer shared sequences lowered the signal-to-noise ratio.

Library prep was done by 5' RACE. Sequencer: Illumina HiSeq 2000. Template switching introduced a universal primer binding site; the final cDNA contained a unique molecular identifier, enabling accurate counting of TCR cDNA molecules. First-strand cDNA for TCR alpha and beta chains was synthesized from specific primers in the conserved constant-segment region. Each cDNA library was double barcoded, with a SMART-Mk sample barcode plus Illumina barcodes, to control for contamination. Two successive PCR steps introduced TruSeq adapter sequences along with Illumina sample barcodes. Sequencing of the TCR alpha and beta cDNA libraries was done on the Illumina HiSeq platform using custom primers. From the authors' description of their analysis: Unique molecular identifiers were extracted from raw reads with MiGEC, and CDR3 positions were determined with MiXCR. For each individual, recombination models were inferred using an EM algorithm with the repgenHMM and IGoR tools. The analysis of shared clonotypes was done with the tcR package in R, with sharing normalized by the product of cloneset sizes. Out-of-frame nonproductive sequences were analyzed to study raw recombination free of thymic and clonal selection effects. TCRdb took the public reads, trimmed them with fastp at Q25, ran MiXCR for clone calling and kept in-frame beta chains. Each record represents a unique CDR3 protein, reported with the most common genes and DNA among its rows. V and J calls and clone size were set by TCRdb, not the authors. The sample contains about 240,000 distinct CDR3 sequences, roughly a tenth of them found a single time. 9% to 10% of the sample goes to the ten largest clones.

The receptor was derived from a man over 45 in good health. The specimen sequenced was memory T cells sorted from blood. This sample's cell subset or site label indicates: CD45RO+ enriched T cells. The rearranged chain carries TRBV3-1 and TRBJ1-5; too little of a D gene remains to name it. DNA sequence: TGTGCCAGCAGCCAACACGTGGGGTTAAATCAGCCCCAGCATTTT. Its protein reads: CASSQHVGLNQPQHF. The variable domain in full, with residues beyond the CDR3 obtained from the reference TRBV3-1 and TRBJ1-5 genes, is DTAVSQTPKYLVTQMGNDKSIKCEQNLGHDTMYWYKQDSKKFLKIMFSYNNKELIINETVPNRFSPKSPDKAHLNLHINSLELGDSAVYFCASSQHVGLNQPQHFGDGTRLSIL.